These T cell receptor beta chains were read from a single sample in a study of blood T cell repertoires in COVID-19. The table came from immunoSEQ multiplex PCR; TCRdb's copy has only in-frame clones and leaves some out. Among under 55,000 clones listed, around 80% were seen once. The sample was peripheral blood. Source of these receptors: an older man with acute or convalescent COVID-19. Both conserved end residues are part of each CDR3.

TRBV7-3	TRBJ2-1	CASSLTGGTNNEQFF
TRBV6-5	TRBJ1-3	CASSATGNSGNTIYF
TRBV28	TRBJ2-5	CASSFPGQGRGETQYF
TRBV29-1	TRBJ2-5	CSVGVDRVYQETQYF
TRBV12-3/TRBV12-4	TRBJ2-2	CASSFSAGELFF
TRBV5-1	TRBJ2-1	CASSGGLAGLNEQFF
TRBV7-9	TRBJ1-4	CASSRTGVNEKLFF
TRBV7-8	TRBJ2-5	CASSPGLAGGPETQYF
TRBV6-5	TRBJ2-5	CASSFGTGYQETQYF
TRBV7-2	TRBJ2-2	CASSPRLAGSTGELFF
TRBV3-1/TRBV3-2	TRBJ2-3	CASSQEFGTSGRRTDTQYF
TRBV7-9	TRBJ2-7	CASSSLGSYEQYF
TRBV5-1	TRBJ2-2	CASNLGLAGVTGELFF
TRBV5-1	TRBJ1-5	CASSLTGINQPQHF
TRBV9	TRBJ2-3	CASSVEAGGPDTQYF
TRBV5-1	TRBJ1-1	CATKQGGASTEAFF
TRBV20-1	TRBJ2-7	CSARGGYEQYF
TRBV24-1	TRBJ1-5	CATSAGISNQPQHF
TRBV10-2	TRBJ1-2	CASSESGTGSNYGYTF
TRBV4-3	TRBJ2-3	CASSQDGGTQYF
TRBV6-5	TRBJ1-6	CASSYRSQGNSPLHF
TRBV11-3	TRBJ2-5	CASSLGAEPRQETQYF
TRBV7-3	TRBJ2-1	CASSPSGGSYNEQFF
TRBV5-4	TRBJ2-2	CASSRDRKFF
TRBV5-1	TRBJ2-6	CASSLADRGDVLTF
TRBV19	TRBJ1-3	CASSLKPGAGNTIYF
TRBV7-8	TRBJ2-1	CASSFSTGSNEQFF
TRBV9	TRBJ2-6	CASSVELSGANVLTF
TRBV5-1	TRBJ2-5	CASSLGGSGRTQETQYF
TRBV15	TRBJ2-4	CATSRDLTGITYF
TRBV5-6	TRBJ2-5	CASSTWGLEETQYF
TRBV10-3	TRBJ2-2	CAVLPAGQHTGELFF
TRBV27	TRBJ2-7	CASSYRQTYEQYF
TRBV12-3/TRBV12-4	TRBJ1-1	CASSLQGFEAFF
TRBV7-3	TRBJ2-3	CASSLTGGTDTQYF
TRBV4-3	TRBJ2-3	CASSQRTSAYTDTQYF
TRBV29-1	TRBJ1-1	CSVEVSVNTEAFF
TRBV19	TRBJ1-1	CASSKSGDGEAFF
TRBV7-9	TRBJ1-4	CASSPGDLGEKLFF
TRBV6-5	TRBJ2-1	CASSSPAGGSRNEQFF
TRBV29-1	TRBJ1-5	CSVVTGSNQPQHF
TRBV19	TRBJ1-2	CASSIVAGGYGYTF
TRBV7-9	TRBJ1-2	CASSSYRAEGYTF
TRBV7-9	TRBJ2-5	CASSSLGGSYETQYF
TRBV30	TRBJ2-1	CAWRPASGGTYNEQFF
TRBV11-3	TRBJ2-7	CASSFSSSRGFPYEQYF
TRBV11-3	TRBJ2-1	CASSLLAGIRGEQFF